Included here is one T cell receptor beta chain sequence, with context. The antigen remains undetermined. The CDR3 loop spans 16 amino acids. CDR1 is SEHNR, CDR2 FQNEAQ, per germline (reference sequence). Trimming stripped 5 bases from V and 4 bases from J, with 20 bases between. This sample stems from a study of T cell repertoires in aging, cancer and after chemotherapy. Study-wide context: Around 8.8 million TCR reads made up the full dataset.

The template was genomic DNA from peripheral blood, not RNA. Regarding the study as a whole: These repertoire data do not allow conclusions about immunological memory after chemotherapy.

TRB rearrangements spanning V, D and J were amplified using mixed TRB-A/B primers. TCRdb called the multiplex PCR reads again in MiXCR, with one record for every CDR3 protein. The table shows approximately 2,000 distinct CDR3 sequences, with around 33% occurring only once. Sequencing was done on a sample of blood. J is TRBJ2-5 and V is TRBV7-9; tentatively, D is TRBD2 (6 bases). The receptor comes from a human donor with a solid tumor. The CDR3 sequence is CASSQLSVLRGETQYF. The CDR3 nucleotides are TGTGCCAGCAGCCAACTTAGTGTCCTGCGGGGAGAGACCCAGTACTTC.